These T cell receptor beta chains were read from a single sample in a study of early T cells in non-severe SARS-CoV-2 infection. A single record per CDR3 protein comes from TCRdb applying MiXCR to the 5' RACE reads. The sample shows 65,000 to 70,000 distinct CDR3 sequences, 9% to 15% of them seen only once. Material: whole blood. The receptors come from an adult who was a healthcare worker with PCR-confirmed SARS-CoV-2 infection or an uninfected control (not recorded which). Each CDR3 is given without its conserved first and last residue.

v_call	j_call	cdr3_aa
TRBV6-5	TRBJ1-2	ASSYDRIYGYT
TRBV6-5	TRBJ1-2	ASRQGATNYGYT
TRBV27	TRBJ1-1	ASSRALSPMNTEAF
TRBV12-3/TRBV12-4	TRBJ2-3	ASSLGQGIDTQY
TRBV20-1	TRBJ2-7	SAGGYDEQY
TRBV2	TRBJ1-1	ASSSALRDRDVAF
TRBV6-1	TRBJ2-6	ASREYGANVLT
TRBV6-5	TRBJ2-5	ASSPSPTGQETQY
TRBV6-6	TRBJ2-2	ASSYSPAGRNTGELF
TRBV24-1	TRBJ2-1	ATSDPRDRGLEQF
TRBV20-1	TRBJ1-1	SARGGVTEAF
TRBV29-1	TRBJ2-1	SVSGSVSYNEQF
TRBV6-5	TRBJ1-6	ASRTAGTGANSPLH
TRBV29-1	TRBJ2-7	SVRDNSYEQY
TRBV5-6	TRBJ2-6	ASSRRTGSGANVLT
TRBV6-5	TRBJ2-1	ASSSGRYNEQF
TRBV29-1	TRBJ1-4	SVILLGGWDEKLF
TRBV10-3	TRBJ1-2	AISPDAGAVWGYT
TRBV12-3/TRBV12-4	TRBJ2-1	ASSPRGGRPTSEQF
TRBV20-1	TRBJ2-3	SAGRPVGAQY
TRBV11-2	TRBJ1-4	ASSLDGTRNEKLF
TRBV6-5	TRBJ1-1	ASSYYTEAF
TRBV27	TRBJ2-7	ASSLLGIEGYEQY
TRBV20-1	TRBJ2-3	SARRQPNTDTQY
TRBV7-6	TRBJ2-3	ASSLGAGRPTDTQY
TRBV5-6	TRBJ2-7	TSRGGTYEQY
TRBV6-5	TRBJ1-2	ASSYSNRVGYT
TRBV6-1	TRBJ1-5	ASSEAPGRDSPSNQPQH
TRBV6-5	TRBJ1-5	ASRIGQGNQPQH
TRBV13	TRBJ2-7	ASSLADSYEQY
TRBV5-6	TRBJ2-1	ASSLGGSYYNEQF
TRBV20-1	TRBJ2-3	SARSPPTDTQY
TRBV6-6	TRBJ2-5	ASKGEIQETQY
TRBV30	TRBJ1-1	AWEAGRDAEAF
TRBV19	TRBJ2-7	ASSITGARSYEQY
TRBV29-1	TRBJ2-7	SVERDRPYEQY
TRBV11-2	TRBJ1-1	ASRGGEARAF
TRBV11-2	TRBJ1-3	ASSHLGATGLSGNTIY
TRBV20-1	TRBJ1-1	SARDRGHRGKAF
TRBV7-8	TRBJ1-5	ASSLTENAQPQH
TRBV7-9	TRBJ2-5	ASSSPRTGERETQY
TRBV23-1	TRBJ2-5	ASSPPGGKGETQY
TRBV6-1	TRBJ1-1	ASSEHSDKAF
TRBV10-3	TRBJ2-3	AISTWASGGEDTQY
TRBV6-2/TRBV6-3	TRBJ2-1	ASSSPSTEF
TRBV12-3/TRBV12-4	TRBJ2-3	ASTQRRGGRTDTQY
TRBV7-9	TRBJ2-3	ASSFSGGAMDTQY
TRBV29-1	TRBJ2-5	SVEDPQTTQY